One and the same sample provided the 12 T cell receptor beta chains below, sequenced in a study of Graves' ophthalmopathy and Graves' hyperthyroidism. RNA served as the template for amplifying TCR beta CDR3 regions. RT-PCR in the first round used HTBI primers; a second-round multiplex PCR followed. TCRdb re-called the multiplex PCR reads through MiXCR, storing one row per CDR3 protein. There are hundreds of thousands of distinct CDR3 sequences in the sample; about 44% occur only once, and 44% lies in the top ten. Sequenced sample: peripheral blood. These receptors came from an adult man with Graves' ophthalmopathy.

This clonotype was observed at least ten times. One end of the junction does not line up with germline, which may come from a read error. This chain uses TRBV7-9 with TRBJ2-7; D tentatively reads TRBD1 or TRBD2 (5 bases each). CDR1 SEHNR and CDR2 FQNEAQ come from the germline V gene (reference sequence). The CDR3 contains 13 residues. The CDR3 is CASSLDGRDRATF. The DNA of the CDR3 is TGTGCCAGCAGCTTAGACGGCAGGGACCGCGCTACCTTC. Together with reference TRBV7-9 and TRBJ2-7, the CDR3 gives the full variable domain: DTGVSQNPRHKITKRGQNVTFRCDPISEHNRLYWYRQTLGQGPEFLTYFQNEAQLEKSRLLSDRFSAERPKGSFSTLEIQRTEQGDSAMYLCASSLDGRDRATFGPGTRLTVT.

Many counts were recorded for this clonotype. The chain uses TRBV19 and TRBJ1-2; a possible D gene is TRBD1 (5 bases). The CDR3 is 13 amino acids. V gave up 4 bases and J gave up 3 bases, with 9 bases separating them. Germline V gene data show CDR1 as LNHDA and CDR2 as SQIVND (reference sequence). The CDR3 sequence is CASSTDSYYGYTF. DNA for the CDR3: TGTGCCAGTAGTACAGACAGCTACTATGGCTACACCTTC.

V and J are TRBV10-3 and TRBJ2-2; a possible D gene is TRBD2 (5 bases). Germline lookup yields CDR1 ENHRY and CDR2 SYGVKD. With 0 bases removed from V and 5 bases from J, the gap between germline ends came to 13 bases. This CDR3 spans 16 amino acids. The CDR3 nucleotides are TGTGCCATCAGTGAGTCCCCGGGGAAGGGAACCGGGGAGCTGTTTTTT. It specifies CAISESPGKGTGELFF.

This chain links TRBV19 with TRBJ1-6; the D is unclear. This CDR3 comprises 16 residues. CDR1 is LNHDA, CDR2 SQIVND, per germline (reference sequence). Deletions cut 10 bases from V and 0 bases from J, with 16 bases between. Here the CDR3 reads CATSPEESSYNSPLHF. CDR3 DNA: TGTGCCACCTCCCCAGAAGAAAGCTCCTATAATTCACCCCTCCACTTT.

Concerning this clonotype itself: The junction does not match germline at one end; this may be a read error. This chain joins TRBV27 and TRBJ2-7; D unclear. Germline V CDR1 and CDR2: MNHEY, SMNVEV (reference sequence). The CDR3 covers 11 residues. For the CDR3, the DNA is TGTGCCAGCAGTTACGGACGTGAGCAGCACTTC. Translating gives CASSYGREQHF.

The V and J genes are TRBV7-9 and TRBJ2-7; possibly TRBD1 for D (5 bases). This CDR3 region has 16 residues. V dropped 1 base and J dropped 3 bases, with 16 bases sitting between them. Germline V CDR1 and CDR2: SEHNR, FQNEAQ (reference sequence). The CDR3 spells CASSLGAGISFYEQYF. The CDR3 DNA reads as TGTGCCAGCAGCTTAGGGGCAGGGATCTCTTTCTACGAGCAGTACTTC.

The gene calls are TRBV7-9 and TRBJ2-7; tentatively, D is TRBD1 (6 bases). The CDR3 extends over 14 amino acids. The V end was cut by 3 bases, the J end by 3 bases, with 12 bases between. Germline assignment: CDR1 SEHNR and CDR2 FQNEAQ (reference sequence). CDR3 nucleotide sequence: TGTGCCAGCAGCTTCGGGGCAGGGGACTACGAGCAGTACTTC. Amino acid sequence: CASSFGAGDYEQYF. The full variable domain, its missing parts supplied by reference TRBV7-9 and TRBJ2-7, is DTGVSQNPRHKITKRGQNVTFRCDPISEHNRLYWYRQTLGQGPEFLTYFQNEAQLEKSRLLSDRFSAERPKGSFSTLEIQRTEQGDSAMYLCASSFGAGDYEQYFGPGTRLTVT.

This clonotype has a handful of counts. The gene calls are TRBV19 and TRBJ1-5, with D perhaps TRBD1 (5 bases). The CDR3 has 13 amino acids. Trimming removed 8 bases at V and 7 bases at J, with 15 bases between. Germline V CDR1 and CDR2: LNHDA, SQIVND (reference sequence). The CDR3, as DNA: TGTGCCAGTGGGGGAGTATCTTTCCAGCCCCAGCATTTT. It is translated as CASGGVSFQPQHF.

Many counts were recorded for this clonotype. The genes are TRBV15 and TRBJ1-3; the D gene is possibly TRBD1 (6 bases). Germline CDR1 reads LNHNV; CDR2 reads YYDKDF (reference sequence). The CDR3 extends over 14 amino acids. V shed 6 bases and J shed 1 base, with 10 bases lying between them. Here the CDR3 DNA reads TGTGCCACCAGAACAACAGGGTCTGGAAACACCATATATTTT. It translates to CATRTTGSGNTIYF.

The rearrangement links TRBV27 to TRBJ1-2; TRBD1 might be the D (6 bases). The CDR3 spans 12 residues. CDR1 is MNHEY, CDR2 SMNVEV, per germline (reference sequence). With 8 bases removed from V and 6 bases from J, the gap between germline ends came to 13 bases. In nucleotides, the CDR3 is TGTGCCAGCGGGGACAAGGGCAATGGCTACACCTTC. Translation gives CASGDKGNGYTF.

This clonotype appeared once. The chain has TRBV10-3 and TRBJ1-1, with TRBD1 matching over 7 bases. Looked up from germline, CDR1 is ENHRY and CDR2 is SYGVKD. This CDR3 region has 12 residues. Losses at the gene ends were 6 bases for V and 4 bases for J; bases not matched to a gene: 2. CDR3 in amino acids: CAIRGDSTEAFF. The CDR3 nucleotides read TGTGCCATCAGAGGGGACAGCACTGAAGCTTTCTTT.

On this clonotype: Just one base apart from a much larger clone, this may be a read error. The rearrangement uses TRBV7-2 and TRBJ1-6; tentative D call: TRBD1 (5 bases). V lost 11 bases, J lost 4 bases, and 12 bases lay in between. Per germline, CDR1 SGHTA and CDR2 FQGNSA. This CDR3 has 13 amino acids. For the CDR3, the DNA is TGTGCCGGGGCCAGGCGGTATAATTCACCCCTCCACTTT. Encoded protein: CAGARRYNSPLHF.